The sequence of this TCR beta chain was determined in a study of T cells in Graves' hyperthyroidism and ophthalmopathy. Germline CDR1 reads LNHDA; CDR2 reads SQIVND (reference sequence). The CDR3 consists of 14 residues. Deletions cut 7 bases from V and 0 bases from J, with 10 bases between. As regards this clonotype: This may stem from a read error, because a much larger clone lies one nucleotide away.

Regions amplified from RNA transcripts were the TCR beta CDR3 regions. TCR CDR3 underwent first-round RT-PCR with the HTBI primer set. Each CDR3 protein is one row after TCRdb ran MiXCR on the multiplex PCR reads. The sample consists of under 300,000 distinct CDR3 sequences, 25% of them appearing once. The chain recombines TRBV19 with TRBJ1-5, with D unresolved. The sample comprised blood. This receptor was identified in a man aged 35-49 years with Graves' hyperthyroidism that later progressed to Graves' ophthalmopathy. The CDR3 protein is CASNLWHSNQPQHF. The CDR3 nucleotides read TGTGCCAGTAATCTCTGGCATAGCAATCAGCCCCAGCATTTT.